What follows is one T cell receptor (beta chain) and its context. Its antigen is not identified. CDR3 length: 16 residues. Germline CDR1 is SGDLS and CDR2 is YYNGEE. Trimming pared 1 base from V and 3 bases from J, leaving 14 bases between. CD4+ T cells were isolated untouched, about 98% pure. This sample is part of a study of T cell repertoires and HLA-DP antigens. Study-level points and caveats: Responder cells were total CD4+ cells with a HeLa antigen-presenting system.

For pre-culture CD4+ samples, the target was 200,000 T cell genomes. The assay was immunoSEQ multiplex PCR, and TCRdb's table has in-frame clones only and misses some. The table has 85,000 to 90,000 clones, around 86% seen once. Sequenced sample: CD4+ T cells from PBMCs. The receptor's source is a man between 45 and 60 years old in good health and CMV-seronegative. The rearrangement links TRBV9 to TRBJ2-1; D is possibly TRBD1 (6 bases). CDR3 in amino acids: CASSVNRELLYNEQFF. CDR3 sequence (DNA): TGTGCCAGCAGCGTAAACAGGGAGCTCCTCTACAATGAGCAGTTCTTC.